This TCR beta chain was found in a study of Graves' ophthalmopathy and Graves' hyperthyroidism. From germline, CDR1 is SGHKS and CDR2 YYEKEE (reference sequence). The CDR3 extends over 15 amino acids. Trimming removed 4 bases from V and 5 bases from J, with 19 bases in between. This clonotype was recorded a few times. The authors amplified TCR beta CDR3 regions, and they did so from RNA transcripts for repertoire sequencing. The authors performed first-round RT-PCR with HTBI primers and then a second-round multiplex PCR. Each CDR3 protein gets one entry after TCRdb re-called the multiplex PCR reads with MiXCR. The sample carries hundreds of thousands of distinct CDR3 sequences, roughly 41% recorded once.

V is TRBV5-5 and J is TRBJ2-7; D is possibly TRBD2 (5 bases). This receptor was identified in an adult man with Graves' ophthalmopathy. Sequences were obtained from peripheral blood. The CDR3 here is CASSQDYVSSDEQYF. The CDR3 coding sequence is TGTGCCAGCAGCCAAGATTATGTGAGTAGCGACGAGCAGTACTTC.